A single sample is the source of the 17 T cell receptor beta chains below, sequenced in a study of cytomegalovirus exposure and HLA in healthy donors. A multiplex PCR was run with 60 Vbeta primers and 13 Jbeta primers. Clones were read by immunoSEQ multiplex PCR, and TCRdb kept only the in-frame ones, dropping some. The sample yields about 110,000 clones, 73% seen once. Sequencing was performed on PBMCs. Receptors originate from a woman in her thirties in good health and CMV-seronegative.

The sample holds a few counts of this clone. The chain combines TRBV7-9 with TRBJ2-1, with a weak D call TRBD2 (5 bases). This CDR3 contains 14 residues. Germline V gene data show CDR1 as SEHNR and CDR2 as FQNEAQ (reference sequence). V was clipped by 9 bases and J by 0 bases, with 12 bases between them. The CDR3: CASRAVNSYNEQFF. CDR3 DNA: TGTGCCAGTAGAGCGGTCAACTCCTACAATGAGCAGTTCTTC.

The chain links TRBV2 to TRBJ2-5, with 7 nucleotides matching TRBD2. The V gene's germline CDR1 is SNHLY and CDR2 FYNNEI. This CDR3 is 15 amino acids long. J lost 4 bases, V lost 7 bases, and 12 bases had no gene match. CDR3 in amino acids: CASTRSGHEGETQYF. As DNA, the CDR3 is TGTGCCAGCACCCGTAGCGGGCACGAGGGAGAGACCCAGTACTTC.

CDR3 sequence: CASSYTFDGQGRYTF. CDR3 DNA sequence: TGTGCCAGCAGTTACACCTTCGACGGACAGGGGCGCTACACCTTC. The chain couples TRBV6-5 to TRBJ1-2; 9 bases match TRBD1. The germline gives CDR1 MNHEY, CDR2 SVGAGI. The CDR3 extends over 15 amino acids. J was trimmed by 9 bases and V by 2 bases; bases with no gene match: 10.

The gene calls are TRBV7-2 and TRBJ1-1; no firm D call. The CDR3 contains 15 residues. The germline V gene has CDR1 SGHTA and CDR2 FQGNSA. V lost 1 base to trimming and J lost 3 bases, with 12 bases between them. CDR3 region: CASSLVGVGDTEAFF. CDR3 DNA: TGTGCCAGCAGCTTAGTCGGGGTTGGGGACACTGAAGCTTTCTTT.

The chain is built from TRBV6-5 and TRBJ1-1; TRBD1 might be the D (6 bases). This CDR3 has 15 amino acids. The V and J ends lost 2 bases and 0 bases respectively, with 10 bases between them. CDR1 and CDR2 (germline): MNHEY, SVGAGI. CDR3 amino acids: CASSYAGEMNTEAFF. The CDR3 coding sequence is TGTGCCAGCAGTTACGCAGGGGAAATGAACACTGAAGCTTTCTTT.

The chain employs TRBV4-3 and TRBJ1-1; no definite D call. V was clipped by 3 bases and J by 0 bases, with 11 bases between them. This CDR3 has 15 amino acids. Germline CDR1 reads LGHNA; CDR2 reads YSLEER. The CDR3 region has the DNA TGCGCCAGCAGCCATATTCGCGTGTTGAACACTGAAGCTTTCTTT. Its protein product is CASSHIRVLNTEAFF.

This clone was observed a handful of times. V usage is TRBV2 and J usage is TRBJ1-2; D ambiguous. The CDR3 runs to 16 residues. The V and J ends lost 2 bases and 5 bases respectively, with 18 bases between them. Germline V lookup: CDR1 SNHLY, CDR2 FYNNEI. DNA of the CDR3: TGTGCCAGCAGTGAAATGAGGGTCCCCTCGGGATATGGCTACACCTTC. Its protein product is CASSEMRVPSGYGYTF.

The rearrangement joins TRBV6-1 to TRBJ2-7; 9 bases are a match to TRBD2. From germline, CDR1 is MNHNS and CDR2 SASEGT. V was clipped by 4 bases and J by 0 bases; unmatched bases: 7. The length of the CDR3 is 16 residues. Here the CDR3 DNA reads TGTGCCAGCAGTGCGAGGGCTAGCGGGATCTCCTACGAGCAGTACTTC. This codes for CASSARASGISYEQYF.

The V and J genes are TRBV7-6 and TRBJ1-1, with 7 bases that match TRBD1. The CDR3 is 15 residues long. The germline V gene has CDR1 SGHVS and CDR2 FNYEAQ. V lost 5 bases, J lost 3 bases, and 9 bases stayed unmatched. The CDR3 region is CASSPQQGPYTEAFF. CDR3 coding DNA: TGTGCCAGCAGCCCTCAACAGGGGCCGTACACTGAAGCTTTCTTT.

The CDR3 reads CASSFPGSDSPLHF. CDR3 nucleotide sequence: TGCGCCAGCAGCTTTCCAGGGTCGGATTCACCCCTCCACTTT. The chain carries TRBV5-1 and TRBJ1-6, with D possibly TRBD1 on 5 matching bases. The CDR3 has 14 residues. Per germline, CDR1 SGHRS and CDR2 YFSETQ. V lost 2 bases, J lost 8 bases, and 11 bases lay in between.

The chain carries TRBV5-1 and TRBJ1-2; 10 bases are shared with TRBD1. After removal of 0 bases from V and 14 bases from J, the junction contained 10 bases not matched to a gene. This CDR3 region has 14 residues. The germline CDR1 and CDR2 sequences are SGHRS and YFSETQ. The CDR3 DNA is TGCGCCAGCAGCTTGGCGATAGGGACAGGGGTCTGGACCTTC. This translates into CASSLAIGTGVWTF. Looking up the rest from reference TRBV5-1 and TRBJ1-2 gives the full variable domain: KAGVTQTPRYLIKTRGQQVTLSCSPISGHRSVSWYQQTPGQGLQFLFEYFSETQRNKGNFPGRFSGRQFSNSRSEMNVSTLELGDSALYLCASSLAIGTGVWTFGSGTRLTVV.

CDR3 DNA sequence: TGCAGCGTTGAAGATCGGGGGGGGCGAGGCTATGGCTACACCTTC. It specifies CSVEDRGGRGYGYTF. The V and J genes are TRBV29-1 and TRBJ1-2; the D gene is possibly TRBD1 (6 bases). Germline values: CDR1 SQVTM, CDR2 ANQGSEA. V was shortened by 0 bases and J by 4 bases, with 15 bases between the two germline ends. The CDR3 runs 15 residues.

V usage is TRBV5-4 and J usage is TRBJ2-1, with TRBD1 as a possible D gene (6 bases). Germline CDR1 SGHNT, CDR2 YYREEE (reference sequence). V lost 5 bases to trimming and J lost 5 bases, with 11 bases between them. The CDR3 has 13 amino acids. The CDR3 here is CASSKDSHNEQFF. In nucleotides, the CDR3 is TGTGCCAGCAGTAAGGACAGCCACAATGAGCAGTTCTTC.

This clone has only one observation. The gene calls are TRBV28 and TRBJ1-1; D is uncertain. Germline CDR1 MDHEN, CDR2 SYDVKM. This CDR3 has 13 residues. Trimming took 8 bases from V and 5 from J, leaving 15 bases between them. CDR3 nucleotide sequence: TGTGCCAGCGAAACAGCTATATCAACTGAAGCTTTCTTT. Its translation is CASETAISTEAFF.

This clone was recorded only once. This sample includes further DNA sequences coding for the same CDR3. The chain has TRBV29-1 and TRBJ1-4; D unresolved. This CDR3 has 16 residues. Looked up from germline, CDR1 is SQVTM and CDR2 is ANQGSEA. Trimming stripped 1 base from V and 7 bases from J, with 19 bases between. The CDR3 sequence: CSVEAPSGTSGEKLFF. The CDR3 nucleotides are TGCAGCGTTGAAGCCCCGTCGGGAACTTCTGGTGAAAAACTGTTTTTT.

This chain uses TRBV6-5 with TRBJ2-7; D may be TRBD1 (5 bases). CDR1 MNHEY and CDR2 SVGAGI come from the germline V gene. Trimming removed 2 bases from V and 0 bases from J, with 8 bases in between. The CDR3 sequence is 14 residues long. The CDR3 DNA reads as TGTGCCAGCAGTTACGCCGACAGCTCCTACGAGCAGTACTTC. Translation: CASSYADSSYEQYF.

The chain recombines TRBV28 with TRBJ1-4, with D hard to call. Trimming took 9 bases from V and 0 from J, leaving 8 bases between them. Germline V gene lookup returns CDR1 MDHEN and CDR2 SYDVKM. The CDR3 runs 13 residues. The CDR3 DNA reads as TGTGCCAGTTTGGAGGCAACTAATGAAAAACTGTTTTTT. Its protein product is CASLEATNEKLFF.